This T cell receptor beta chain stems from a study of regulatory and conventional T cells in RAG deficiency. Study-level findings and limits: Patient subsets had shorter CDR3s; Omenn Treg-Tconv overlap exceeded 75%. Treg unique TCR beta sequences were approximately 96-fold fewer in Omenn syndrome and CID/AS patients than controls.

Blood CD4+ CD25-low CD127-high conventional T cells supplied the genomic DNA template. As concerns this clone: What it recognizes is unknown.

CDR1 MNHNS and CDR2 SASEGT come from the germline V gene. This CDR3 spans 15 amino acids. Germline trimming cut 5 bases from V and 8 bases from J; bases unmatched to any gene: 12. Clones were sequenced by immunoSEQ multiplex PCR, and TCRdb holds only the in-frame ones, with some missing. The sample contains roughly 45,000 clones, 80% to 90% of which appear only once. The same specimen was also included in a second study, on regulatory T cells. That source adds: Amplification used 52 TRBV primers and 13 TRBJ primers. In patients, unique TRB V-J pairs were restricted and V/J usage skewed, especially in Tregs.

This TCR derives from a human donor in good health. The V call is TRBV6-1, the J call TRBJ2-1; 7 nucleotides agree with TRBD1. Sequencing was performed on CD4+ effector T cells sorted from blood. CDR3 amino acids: CASSHRTGTIHEQFF. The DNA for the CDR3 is TGTGCCAGCAGTCACAGGACAGGTACCATCCATGAGCAGTTCTTC.